The rows below give T cell receptor beta chains drawn from one sample of a study of siplizumab effects on memory and regulatory T cells. TCRdb's copy holds only in-frame clones and misses some; the assay was immunoSEQ multiplex PCR. The sample includes under 100,000 clones, over 90% seen only once; the top ten take 1% to 1.5%. The sequenced material came from non-Treg CD4+ T cells sorted from blood. These receptors came from a human donor in good health. The CDR3 runs from the conserved cysteine through the conserved F or W.

TRBJ2-7,16,TRBV4-1,CASSQDGGQPRAEQYF
TRBJ2-7,14,TRBV28,CASRWGGASYEQYF
TRBJ2-1,13,TRBV7-6,CASTPGQGYEQFF
TRBJ1-5,13,TRBV5-1,CASSLSPGQPQHF
TRBJ1-3,11,TRBV20-1,CSARVGNTIYF
TRBJ1-5,14,TRBV5-1,CASSTRGGNQPQHF
TRBJ2-5,13,TRBV7-9,CASSLQQAETQYF
TRBJ1-3,15,TRBV28,CASSEGVTSGNTIYF
TRBJ2-3,17,TRBV7-3,CASSSRGSLWQADTQYF
TRBJ2-7,14,TRBV7-9,CASSPRPGDYEQYF
TRBJ1-5,16,TRBV7-2,CASSLEPGQSNQPQHF
TRBJ1-1,16,TRBV7-8,CASSLVTGSMNTEAFF
TRBJ1-1,17,TRBV5-4,CASSEINPGDTDTEAFF
TRBJ2-5,12,TRBV7-6,CASSLVGETQYF
TRBJ1-2,14,TRBV30,CAWSVPPRGYGYTF
TRBJ2-1,13,TRBV30,CAWSTVSLAKQFF
TRBJ2-2,13,TRBV29-1,CSVADGGGGELFF
TRBJ2-7,11,TRBV11-2,CASSLYGGEYF
TRBJ1-3,15,TRBV9,CASSTVTGVGNTIYF
TRBJ1-1,15,TRBV18,CASSPSEGPSRKAFF
TRBJ2-7,14,TRBV28,CASSIGGPAYEQYF
TRBJ1-1,11,TRBV30,CAWRERFGAFF
TRBJ2-3,15,TRBV10-3,CAISESRERTDTQYF
TRBJ1-2,12,TRBV2,CASRGADYGYTF
TRBJ2-2,15,TRBV5-1,CASSATSGSTGELFF
TRBJ2-5,16,TRBV2,CASSVRLRGHQETQYF
TRBJ2-7,13,TRBV7-2,CASSSYGSYEQYF
TRBJ2-7,13,TRBV29-1,CSVFRDRTYEQYF
TRBJ1-1,15,TRBV7-9,CASSFSGRMNTEAFF
TRBJ2-1,16,TRBV11-1,CASSGRGLAGGNEQFF
TRBJ1-1,13,TRBV5-1,CASSLGQGREAFF
TRBJ2-2,16,TRBV2,CASSESISGRTGELFF
TRBJ2-2,13,TRBV12-5,CASARGFAGELFF
TRBJ2-3,13,TRBV9,CASSVDPGGTQYF
TRBJ1-3,13,TRBV5-1,CASYRGPGNTIYF
TRBJ2-6,14,TRBV5-1,CASSLLSGANVLTF
TRBJ2-3,14,TRBV5-1,CASSPFRVTDTQYF
TRBJ2-3,14,TRBV5-3,CARSFPRDTDTQYF
TRBJ1-1,16,TRBV28,CASSFMRTGRTTEAFF
TRBJ1-5,13,TRBV7-3,CASSSNGDQPQHF
TRBJ1-1,14,TRBV6-5,CASSRGTGDTEAFF
TRBJ2-2,15,TRBV5-1,CASSFTGGVTGELFF
TRBJ1-1,12,TRBV30,CAWSVTQGIAFF